This T cell receptor (beta chain) was sequenced in a study of graft-versus-host responses after intestinal transplantation. The CDR3 consists of 12 residues. Germline lookup yields CDR1 SEHNR and CDR2 FQNEAQ (reference sequence). V lost 2 bases and J lost 7, with 8 bases in between. The method was immunoSEQ multiplex PCR; TCRdb's version includes in-frame clones alone and lacks a portion of them. The profile shows about 39,000 clones, about 95% of them singletons. On this clone itself: Its antigen is currently unknown.

This sequence was found in a human donor who was the organ donor for an intestinal transplant. Material: unstimulated CD8+ T cells sorted from spleen or lymph node cells, obtained before transplant. The genes are TRBV7-9 and TRBJ1-1; no definite D call. The CDR3 is CASSLLIDEAFF. In nucleotides, the CDR3 is TGTGCCAGCAGCTTACTGATTGATGAAGCTTTCTTT.